This is a list of T cell receptor beta chains from one sample in a study of Ad26.COV2.S vaccination and SARS-CoV-2 variants. Sequenced by immunoSEQ multiplex PCR; TCRdb stores in-frame clones only, minus some. The table shows roughly 400,000 clones, with around nine tenths occurring only once. This specimen consisted of peripheral blood, obtained in a trial of Ad26.COV2.S vaccine versus placebo. These receptors all come from a person between 18 and 60 years old who received the Ad26.COV2.S COVID-19 vaccine or a placebo. CDR3s include the opening cysteine and the closing phenylalanine or tryptophan.

>TRBV7-2|TRBJ1-4
CASSYQGSRKLFF
>TRBV30|TRBJ2-1
CAWAIGGEQFF
>TRBV9|TRBJ1-5
CASSVGGAGQPQHF
>TRBV18|TRBJ2-1
CASSPRVGEGEQFF
>TRBV6-2/TRBV6-3|TRBJ2-2
CASSETGAGELFF
>TRBV6-5|TRBJ2-1
CASKWSGLVEQFF
>TRBV12-3/TRBV12-4|TRBJ2-2
CASSLNHPGELFF
>TRBV19|TRBJ1-6
CASNGQGNSPLHF
>TRBV7-9|TRBJ1-5
CASSLTKPDQPQHF
>TRBV19|TRBJ1-2
CASSIPTQGFYGYTF
>TRBV2|TRBJ1-2
CASRLDRDYGYTF
>TRBV7-9|TRBJ1-2
CASSLGSRTGSYGYTF
>TRBV24-1|TRBJ1-1
CATSERTGIAFF
>TRBV5-4|TRBJ1-2
CASSLVGSGGDGYTF
>TRBV9|TRBJ2-2
CASSAGTRSRGELFF
>TRBV5-1|TRBJ2-7
CASSAGLAGVYEQYF
>TRBV3-1/TRBV3-2|TRBJ2-7
CASGEGGHEQYF
>TRBV7-9|TRBJ1-4
CASSLAGATNEKLFF
>TRBV3-1/TRBV3-2|TRBJ1-6
CASSQAQGYNSPLHF
>TRBV6-5|TRBJ1-3
CASSSLGGLKTNTIYF
>TRBV19|TRBJ2-2
CASRTRRQGANTGELFF
>TRBV7-3|TRBJ1-1
CASSLNPGGGTEAFF
>TRBV7-9|TRBJ2-7
CASSSLQDYEQYF
>TRBV10-3|TRBJ1-4
CAIGEGRNEKLFF
>TRBV11-2|TRBJ1-3
CASSLWGAISGNTIYF
>TRBV5-4|TRBJ1-4
CASSPGGGIGEKLFF
>TRBV29-1|TRBJ2-3
CSVKGGSGSPDTQYF
>TRBV5-1|TRBJ2-3
CASSLRESDTQYF
>TRBV28|TRBJ2-1
CASSPGRLGPSGTNEQFF
>TRBV5-4|TRBJ1-1
CASSPGAGGNTEAFF
>TRBV28|TRBJ2-3
CASSLVQGADTQYF
>TRBV3-1/TRBV3-2|TRBJ1-3
CASSQTQGSGNTIYF
>TRBV18|TRBJ1-5
CASSRDRNQPQHF
>TRBV5-1|TRBJ2-3
CASSLDGGTSTDTQYF
>TRBV10-3|TRBJ1-1
CAISESAAIPGEAFF
>TRBV28|TRBJ2-7
CASTDRGSYEQYF
>TRBV27|TRBJ2-7
CASSFRTGHYEQYF
>TRBV5-5|TRBJ2-7
CASSSTAYEQYF
>TRBV18|TRBJ1-2
CASSPEVGYGYTF
>TRBV19|TRBJ1-5
CASGSLGGFANQPQHF
>TRBV6-2/TRBV6-3|TRBJ1-1
CASSYPKFGLNTEAFF
>TRBV5-1|TRBJ2-4
CASSRTSGGSRNIQYF
>TRBV13|TRBJ1-1
CASMIGGLGVAFF
>TRBV4-1|TRBJ2-5
CASSQDEGKETQYF